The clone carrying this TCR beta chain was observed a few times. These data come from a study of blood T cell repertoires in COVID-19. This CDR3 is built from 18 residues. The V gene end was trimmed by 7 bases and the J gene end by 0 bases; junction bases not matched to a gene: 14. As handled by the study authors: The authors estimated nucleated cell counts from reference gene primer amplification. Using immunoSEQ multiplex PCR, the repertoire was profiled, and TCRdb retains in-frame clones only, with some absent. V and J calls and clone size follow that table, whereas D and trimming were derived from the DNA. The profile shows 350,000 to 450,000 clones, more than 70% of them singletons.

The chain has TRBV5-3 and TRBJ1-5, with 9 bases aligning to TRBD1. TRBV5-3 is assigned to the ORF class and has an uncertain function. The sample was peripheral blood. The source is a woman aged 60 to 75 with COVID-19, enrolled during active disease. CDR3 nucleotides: TGTGCCAGAGGGTATAGGACAGGGGCCGGGGATAGCAATCAGCCCCAGCATTTT. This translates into CARGYRTGAGDSNQPQHF.